Given below is one T cell receptor beta chain in context. Its antigen is not known. A junction end diverges from the germline sequence, so it may reflect a read error. Germline-derived CDR1 and CDR2 are SEHNR and FQNEAQ (reference sequence). CDR3 length equals 17 residues. The record originates from a study of T-cell memory formation after mild COVID-19. For the study at large: Clustering of TCRs was largely donor specific.

Employing constant-segment primers, 5'RACE generated TCR alpha and TCR beta cDNA libraries bearing sample barcodes and UMIs. TCRdb used MiXCR to reprocess the 5' RACE reads, holding one entry per CDR3 protein. Of more than 70,000 distinct CDR3 sequences listed, about 15% are singletons. General observations from the study: Clones shrinking between day 15 and 85 showed a balanced CD4/CD8 split, and those that grew later tilted toward CD4+. Second-wave clones peaking on day 37 lacked confirmed SARS-CoV-2 specificity.

Input material: PBMCs or a T cell subset sorted from them (not recorded which). This TCR was recovered from an adult woman who had mild COVID-19 (a few samples of this study predate the infection). Cell type and time point are not known. V gene TRBV7-9 combines with J gene TRBJ2-5, with D maybe TRBD1 (6 bases). DNA of the CDR3: TGTGCCAGCAGCTTAGCCAGGGGCGTTTCTAACCAAGAGACCAAGTACTTC. Translating gives CASSLARGVSNQETKYF.